The clone carrying this TCR beta chain showed up just once. The record originates from a study of blood T cell repertoires in COVID-19. In the authors' methods: Reference gene primer amplification yielded estimated nucleated cell counts. The method was immunoSEQ multiplex PCR; TCRdb's version includes in-frame clones alone and lacks a portion of them. V, J and clone size are taken as reported in that table, and D and trimming were inferred from the DNA itself. The table has 380,000 or so clones, around 87% seen once. The TCR was taken from a man aged 25-45 years who had recovered from COVID-19. The sample was PBMCs or T cells enriched from blood (not recorded which).

The CDR3 DNA is TGTGCCAGTAGTATAAAGGTGAGAGGACAGCCCCAGCATTTT. It translates to CASSIKVRGQPQHF. The chain is built from TRBV19 and TRBJ1-5; D unclear. Per the germline V gene, CDR1 is LNHDA and CDR2 is SQIVND (reference sequence). Trimming stripped 2 bases from V and 7 bases from J, with 12 bases between. The CDR3 contains 14 residues.